This T cell receptor beta chain appears in the sequencing data of a study of T-cell reconstitution after alpha-beta-depleted transplantation in children. Study-level results: T-cell counts and diversity at one year post-transplant came mainly from newly produced T cells. In some patients, recipient T cells and intrathymic progenitors surviving conditioning explained high day-60 diversity. Reportedly, alpha-beta T cells present about two months post-transplant originated from several hundred expanded clones of graft origin.

This clonotype was found a few times. What it binds is not known. CDR1 is LGHNA and CDR2 is YNFKEQ in the germline V gene. Trimming shortened V by 4 bases and J by 0 bases, and 19 bases separated the two germline ends. The CDR3 has 18 amino acids. TCRbeta library construction was performed incorporating unique molecular identifiers. Each CDR3 protein gets one entry after TCRdb re-called the PCR reads with MiXCR. The table shows approximately 430,000 distinct CDR3 sequences, with about a sixth occurring only once. The specimen was PBMCs, mostly from graft donor cells, collected 360 days after TCRalphabeta/CD19-depleted stem cell transplant. V and J are TRBV4-2 and TRBJ2-1; D is ambiguous. The receptor was isolated from a boy under two years old who had a stem cell transplant for Wiskott-Aldrich syndrome, so the T cells may come from the graft donor. The CDR3 DNA is TGTGCCAGCAGCCGGGTAAACCAGGAAACCGGCTCCTACAATGAGCAGTTCTTC. Protein sequence: CASSRVNQETGSYNEQFF.